What follows are 8 T cell receptor beta chains derived from one specimen sequenced in a study of T-cell memory formation after mild COVID-19. TCRdb re-called the 5' RACE reads through MiXCR, storing one row per CDR3 protein. The sample records tens of thousands of distinct CDR3 sequences, 6% to 9.5% being singletons. Source material: PBMCs or a T cell subset sorted from them (not recorded which). The source of these receptors is a man between 18 and 29 years old who had mild COVID-19 (a few samples of this study predate the infection). Cell type and time point are not known.

The chain couples TRBV20-1 to TRBJ1-5; D gene ambiguous. The CDR3 totals 13 residues. Germline loops: CDR1 DFQATT, CDR2 SNEGSKA (reference sequence). Trimming removed 2 bases at V and 1 base at J, with 6 bases between. DNA of the CDR3: TGCAGTGCTAGACCGGACAGCAATCAGCCCCAGCATTTT. Amino acids: CSARPDSNQPQHF.

This clonotype was recorded a few times. DNA of the CDR3: TGTGCCACCGGGGCGAGCACCGGGGAGCTGTTTTTT. Translating gives CATGASTGELFF. The chain links TRBV24-1 to TRBJ2-2, with D tentatively TRBD1 (5 bases). Trimming removed 9 bases at V and 4 bases at J, with 8 bases between. The CDR3 length is 12 residues. CDR1 is KGHDR, CDR2 SFDVKD, per germline.

This clonotype occurred a few times. The chain is built from TRBV7-2 and TRBJ2-1; tentative D call: TRBD2 (7 bases). Deletions cut 6 bases from V and 8 bases from J, with 17 bases between. Germline CDR1 reads SGHTA; CDR2 reads FQGNSA. CDR3 length: 14 residues. CDR3 amino acids: CASRSRGGADEQFF. CDR3 in DNA: TGTGCCAGCAGATCTAGGGGGGGGGCCGATGAGCAGTTCTTC.

In this sample, this clonotype turned up a few times. The V and J genes are TRBV12-3 or TRBV12-4 and TRBJ1-1, with no clear D. V lost 0 bases and J lost 11, with 7 bases in between. This CDR3 has 11 amino acids. CDR3 in DNA: TGTGCCAGCAGTTTAGCCCGGAGGGCTTTCTTT. This encodes CASSLARRAFF.

Only a few counts were recorded for this clonotype. CDR3 nucleotide sequence: TGCGCCAGCAGCCAAGAGGATAGGAGCAATGAGCAGTTCTTC. It translates to CASSQEDRSNEQFF. The V call is TRBV4-3, the J call TRBJ2-1; no clear D gene. The CDR3 length is 14 residues. Germline lookup yields CDR1 LGHNA and CDR2 YSLEER. V lost 0 bases to trimming and J lost 6 bases, with 9 bases between them.

The J gene is TRBJ1-5, the V gene TRBV6-5; TRBD1 is a possible D gene (5 bases). This CDR3 has 13 amino acids. Germline CDR1 is MNHEY and CDR2 is SVGAGI. Trimming stripped 6 bases from V and 7 bases from J, with 13 bases between. Here the CDR3 DNA reads TGTGCCAGCAGGCAGGGTATCTCCCAGCCCCAGCATTTT. This encodes CASRQGISQPQHF.

V is TRBV20-1 and J is TRBJ1-2; the D gene is possibly TRBD1 (5 bases). The CDR3 totals 12 residues. The V and J ends lost 3 bases and 5 bases respectively, with 10 bases between them. Looked up from germline, CDR1 is DFQATT and CDR2 is SNEGSKA (reference sequence). The CDR3 protein is CSASETVYGYTF. The CDR3 nucleotides are TGCAGTGCTAGTGAGACAGTGTATGGCTACACCTTC.

This clonotype was seen a handful of times. CDR3 protein: CASSFSEAGELFF. The CDR3 DNA sequence: TGTGCCAGCAGCTTTTCAGAGGCCGGGGAGCTGTTTTTT. The rearrangement uses TRBV11-2 and TRBJ2-2; no clear D gene. Germline V gene data show CDR1 as SGHAT and CDR2 as FQNNGV. The V end was cut by 3 bases, the J end by 6 bases, with 8 bases between. CDR3 length equals 13 residues.